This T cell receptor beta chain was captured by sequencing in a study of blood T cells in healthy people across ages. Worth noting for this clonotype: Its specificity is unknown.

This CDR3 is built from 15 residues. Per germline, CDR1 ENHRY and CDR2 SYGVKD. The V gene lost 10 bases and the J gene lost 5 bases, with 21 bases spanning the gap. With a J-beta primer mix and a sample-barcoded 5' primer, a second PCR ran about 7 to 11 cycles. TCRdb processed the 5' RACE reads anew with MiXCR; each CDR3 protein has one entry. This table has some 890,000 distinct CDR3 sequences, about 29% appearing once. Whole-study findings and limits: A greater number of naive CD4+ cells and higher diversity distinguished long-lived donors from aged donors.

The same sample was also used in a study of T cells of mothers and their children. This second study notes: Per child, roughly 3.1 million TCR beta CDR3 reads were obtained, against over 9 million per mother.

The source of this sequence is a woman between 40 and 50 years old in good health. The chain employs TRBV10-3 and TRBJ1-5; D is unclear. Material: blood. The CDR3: CATGFGGGNYQPQHF. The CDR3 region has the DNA TGTGCCACAGGCTTCGGCGGAGGGAATTATCAGCCCCAGCATTTT.